Presented here are 23 T cell receptor beta chains from one specimen sequenced in a study of cytotoxic CD8 clonotypes in ibrutinib-treated CLL (dated by TCRdb to the early 2020s). Libraries came from the immunoSEQ multiplex PCR assay. The immuneACCESS repertoire file appears here via TCRdb, limited to in-frame rearrangements. These files lack a portion of the clones; in checked studies, under half of the deficit traces to unresolved V genes, and the cause of the others is not known. The table for this sample lists over 65,000 clones; about 63% of them were counted only once. Of the sample, approximately 6% falls within the top ten clones. The sample's time point label, in plain terms: approximately 11 months on ibrutinib. The material sequenced was PBMCs, taken after 12 months of ibrutinib treatment. The receptors shown here come from a human donor with chronic lymphocytic leukemia.

V gene TRBV4-3 combines with J gene TRBJ2-4; D is possibly TRBD2 (6 bases). CDR3 length equals 16 residues. Trimming removed 1 base at V and 7 bases at J, with 17 bases between. Germline lookup yields CDR1 LGHNA and CDR2 YSLEER. CDR3 in amino acids: CASSQGVGGLTNIQYF. The CDR3 DNA is TGCGCCAGCAGCCAAGGGGTGGGGGGTCTCACTAACATTCAGTACTTC.

The chain couples TRBV28 to TRBJ2-4; TRBD1 is a possible D gene (6 bases). The CDR3 has 17 residues. Germline V gives CDR1 MDHEN, CDR2 SYDVKM. V was cut by 5 bases and J by 1 base, with 18 bases left in between. In DNA form, the CDR3 reads TGTGCCAGCAGTCCCCTCGGGGCAGGGGTCGCCAAAAACATTCAGTACTTC. Protein sequence: CASSPLGAGVAKNIQYF.

This chain joins TRBV2 and TRBJ1-5; 10 bases fit TRBD1. With 5 bases clipped from V and 0 bases from J, the junction kept 7 bases outside the gene matches. Germline CDR1 is SNHLY and CDR2 is FYNNEI. The CDR3 consists of 17 residues. The DNA for the CDR3 is TGTGCCAGCAGTCAGGGGGACAGGGGCTATAGCAATCAGCCCCAGCATTTT. Amino acid sequence: CASSQGDRGYSNQPQHF.

J is TRBJ2-1 and V is TRBV7-2; 12 nucleotides line up with TRBD2. Germline assignment: CDR1 SGHTA and CDR2 FQGNSA. The junction had 13 bases not matched to a gene; V was cut back by 5 bases and J by 5 bases. This CDR3 comprises 18 residues. This CDR3 reads CASSQTLAGGLRDNEQFF. In DNA form, the CDR3 reads TGTGCCAGCAGCCAGACGCTAGCGGGGGGGCTTAGGGACAATGAGCAGTTCTTC.

This rearrangement joins TRBV27 to TRBJ2-3, with D tentatively TRBD1 (6 bases). Germline values: CDR1 MNHEY, CDR2 SMNVEV (reference sequence). V was clipped by 1 base and J by 0 bases, with 17 bases between them. The CDR3 consists of 18 residues. The CDR3 region has the DNA TGTGCCAGCAGTTTATACTGGACAGCTGTTCCTAGCACAGATACGCAGTATTTT. It codes for CASSLYWTAVPSTDTQYF.

CDR3 sequence: CASSRQGDNQPQHF. DNA of the CDR3: TGTGCCAGCAGCCGTCAGGGAGACAATCAGCCCCAGCATTTT. The V gene is TRBV6-5, the J gene TRBJ1-5; a weak D match, TRBD1 (5 bases). V lost 6 bases, J lost 3 bases, and 12 bases lay in between. Germline CDR1 reads MNHEY; CDR2 reads SVGAGI. CDR3 length: 14 amino acids.

The chain is built from TRBV4-1 and TRBJ2-5; 10 nucleotides align to TRBD1. The V segment lost 3 bases and the J segment 3 bases; nucleotides outside the gene matches: 4. This CDR3 is 15 amino acids long. Germline CDR1 and CDR2: MGHRA and YSYEKL. CDR3 sequence reads: CASSQTGGWEETQYF. The CDR3 nucleotides are TGCGCCAGCAGCCAGACAGGGGGCTGGGAAGAGACCCAGTACTTC.

The chain joins TRBV7-2 to TRBJ1-2; 7 bases are a match to TRBD1. The V gene end was trimmed by 2 bases and the J gene end by 5 bases; junction bases not matched to a gene: 14. The CDR3 spans 17 residues. Germline lookup yields CDR1 SGHTA and CDR2 FQGNSA. CDR3: CASSLTSTTRGLYGYTF. The CDR3 DNA reads TGTGCCAGCAGCTTAACGTCTACGACGAGGGGGCTTTATGGCTACACCTTC.

The chain couples TRBV7-6 to TRBJ2-5, with D perhaps given as TRBD1 or TRBD2 (5 bases each). The germline V gene encodes CDR1 SGHVS and CDR2 FNYEAQ. The length of the CDR3 is 13 residues. V lost 5 bases and J 1 base, leaving 8 bases between the germline ends. The CDR3 DNA reads TGTGCCAGCAGCACGGGGACCCAAGAGACCCAGTACTTC. It yields the protein CASSTGTQETQYF.

The CDR3, as DNA: TGTGCCAGCAGCCGCGGACAGGCTGGAAACACCATATATTTT. It codes for CASSRGQAGNTIYF. The V gene is TRBV9, the J gene TRBJ1-3; TRBD1 matches at 7 bases. The ends lost 4 bases at V and 2 bases at J; junction bases unmatched: 3. The length of the CDR3 is 14 residues. Germline CDR1 and CDR2: SGDLS and YYNGEE. Full variable domain (missing parts from reference TRBV9 and TRBJ1-3): DSGVTQTPKHLITATGQRVTLRCSPRSGDLSVYWYQQSLDQGLQFLIQYYNGEERAKGNILERFSAQQFPDLHSELNLSSLELGDSALYFCASSRGQAGNTIYFGEGSWLTVV.

This rearrangement joins TRBV30 to TRBJ1-1; possibly TRBD1 for D (6 bases). The CDR3 loop spans 15 amino acids. V dropped 1 base and J dropped 5 bases, with 17 bases sitting between them. Germline-derived CDR1 and CDR2 are GTSNPN and SVGIG (reference sequence). The CDR3, as DNA: TGTGCCTGGAGTGCCCCTCGCGGGGGCTCGACTGAAGCTTTCTTT. Protein sequence: CAWSAPRGGSTEAFF.

This clone is a singleton in its sample. The chain carries TRBV7-2 and TRBJ2-5; D is unresolved. Germline V gene sequence: CDR1 SGHTA, CDR2 FQGNSA. The CDR3 is 15 amino acids. The V end was cut by 2 bases, the J end by 2 bases, with 12 bases between. The CDR3 region is CASSLFSTAQETQYF. Here the CDR3 DNA reads TGTGCCAGCAGCTTATTCTCGACTGCGCAAGAGACCCAGTACTTC. Filled out from reference TRBV7-2 and TRBJ2-5, the complete variable domain reads GAGVSQSPSNKVTEKGKDVELRCDPISGHTALYWYRQSLGQGLEFLIYFQGNSAPDKSGLPSDRFSAERTGGSVSTLTIQRTQQEDSAVYLCASSLFSTAQETQYFGPGTRLLVL.

The chain combines TRBV28 with TRBJ1-3; tentatively, D is TRBD1 (5 bases). V was trimmed by 7 bases and J by 0 bases, leaving 10 bases between them. Germline V CDR1 and CDR2: MDHEN, SYDVKM. CDR3 length: 14 residues. The CDR3 sequence is CASTRDFSGNTIYF. The CDR3 DNA sequence: TGTGCCAGCACCCGGGACTTCTCTGGAAACACCATATATTTT.

V usage is TRBV18 and J usage is TRBJ1-3; tentatively, D is TRBD1 (5 bases). The germline CDR1 and CDR2 sequences are KGHSH and LQKENI. The germline V and J ends were trimmed by 1 base and 0 bases, with 10 bases remaining between them. This CDR3 comprises 16 residues. CDR3 residues: CASSPLDSASGNTIYF. The CDR3 DNA is TGTGCCAGCTCACCACTAGACAGCGCCTCTGGAAACACCATATATTTT.

The rearrangement uses TRBV7-8 and TRBJ2-2, with 8 bases fitting TRBD2. V gave up 3 bases and J gave up 1 base; unmatched junction bases: 7. Germline loops: CDR1 SGHVS, CDR2 FQNEAQ. CDR3 size: 17 residues. CDR3 amino acids: CASSLSRLALNTGELFF. The CDR3 DNA follows: TGTGCCAGCAGCTTGTCCAGACTAGCGCTGAACACCGGGGAGCTGTTTTTT.

This chain connects TRBV4-3 to TRBJ1-5; D might be TRBD1 (6 bases). Trimming pared 1 base from V and 3 bases from J, leaving 7 bases between. CDR3 length: 14 residues. Germline values: CDR1 LGHNA, CDR2 YSLEER. In DNA form, the CDR3 reads TGCGCCAGCAGCCAAGGGACAGTCAATCAGCCCCAGCATTTT. Translation gives CASSQGTVNQPQHF.

This clone was observed once. The rearrangement links TRBV14 to TRBJ2-2; maybe TRBD1 (5 bases). The CDR3 extends over 14 amino acids. V lost 2 bases and J 4 bases, leaving 8 bases between the germline ends. Germline-derived CDR1 and CDR2 are SGHDN and FVKESK. CDR3 sequence: CASSQWTTTGELFF. The CDR3 DNA sequence: TGTGCCAGCAGCCAATGGACAACCACCGGGGAGCTGTTTTTT. The entire variable domain, with the rest obtained from reference TRBV14 and TRBJ2-2, is as follows: EAGVTQFPSHSVIEKGQTVTLRCDPISGHDNLYWYRRVMGKEIKFLLHFVKESKQDESGMPNNRFLAERTGGTYSTLKVQPAELEDSGVYFCASSQWTTTGELFFGEGSRLTVL.

In DNA form, the CDR3 reads TGTGCCAGTAGTGCAAACAGGGCGGGCAACGAAGAGACCCAGTACTTC. Encoded protein: CASSANRAGNEETQYF. The genes are TRBV19 and TRBJ2-5; D is possibly TRBD1 (6 bases). With 5 bases removed from V and 3 bases from J, the gap between germline ends came to 19 bases. Germline V lookup: CDR1 LNHDA, CDR2 SQIVND (reference sequence). This CDR3 region has 16 residues.

The chain carries TRBV2 and TRBJ1-2; D may be TRBD1 (5 bases). The CDR3 spans 14 residues. Germline V gene sequence: CDR1 SNHLY, CDR2 FYNNEI. The V end was cut by 3 bases, the J end by 2 bases, with 10 bases between. CDR3 coding DNA: TGTGCCAGCAGTGAGGGACTCTCAAACTATGGCTACACCTTC. Amino acid sequence: CASSEGLSNYGYTF.

The chain recombines TRBV10-3 with TRBJ1-2; 7 nucleotides line up with TRBD1. This CDR3 region has 13 residues. Unmatched junction bases numbered 7, after V lost 6 bases and J lost 6 bases. Looked up from germline, CDR1 is ENHRY and CDR2 is SYGVKD. Here the CDR3 DNA reads TGTGCCATCAGGACCGGGACAGTTAATGGCTACACCTTC. Its protein product is CAIRTGTVNGYTF.

The rearrangement uses TRBV6-4 and TRBJ2-3, with 8 positions matching TRBD1. The CDR3 runs 15 residues. CDR1 and CDR2 from the germline V gene are MRHNA and SNTAGT. The ends lost 0 bases at V and 5 bases at J; junction bases unmatched: 4. The chain's CDR3 is CASSDSTDRVDTQYF. CDR3 nucleotide sequence: TGTGCCAGCAGTGACTCCACGGACAGGGTAGATACGCAGTATTTT.

This clone is a singleton in its sample. This rearrangement joins TRBV28 to TRBJ2-5; 7 bases are shared with TRBD1. The ends lost 6 bases at V and 5 bases at J; junction bases unmatched: 9. Looked up from germline, CDR1 is MDHEN and CDR2 is SYDVKM. The CDR3 is made up of 14 amino acids. The CDR3: CASRGTDPRETQYF. The CDR3 DNA is TGTGCCAGCAGGGGGACAGACCCTCGTGAGACCCAGTACTTC.

This clone was seen a few times. The genes are TRBV7-2 and TRBJ2-7; no reliable D call. CDR3 length equals 11 residues. The V and J ends lost 2 bases and 3 bases respectively, with 2 bases between them. Germline V gives CDR1 SGHTA, CDR2 FQGNSA. The CDR3 DNA is TGTGCCAGCAGCTTACTCTACGAGCAGTACTTC. It specifies CASSLLYEQYF. The entire variable domain, with the rest obtained from reference TRBV7-2 and TRBJ2-7, is as follows: GAGVSQSPSNKVTEKGKDVELRCDPISGHTALYWYRQSLGQGLEFLIYFQGNSAPDKSGLPSDRFSAERTGGSVSTLTIQRTQQEDSAVYLCASSLLYEQYFGPGTRLTVT.